This T cell receptor beta chain was recovered during a study of blood T cells in healthy people across ages (dated by TCRdb to the mid-2010s). At the level of the whole study: In model experiments, roughly one uniquely barcoded TCR beta cDNA molecule per two T cells was captured by template switching. Age-related changes in TCR beta repertoire diversity were measured in the study by deep sequencing normalized with unique cDNA molecular identifiers. Donors were grouped into four age groups: young (average roughly 15 years), middle-aged (39), aged (roughly 67) and long-lived (around 82). To avoid experimental bias, donors of different ages were randomly spread across the sequencing lanes. Using the same blood draw, the study looked at two additional independent replicas of 1 million unique cDNA reads for two donors, one aged 18 to 30 and the other aged 80 or older. Results and caveats for the whole study, not just this receptor: Because profiling used bulk unsorted PBMCs, naive and antigen-experienced compartments could not be compared conclusively. Estimates of total diversity based on one million sequenced T cells were considered lower bounds and underestimates. Because donor CMV infection status was unknown, age-related changes in expanded clonotypes were potentially confounded. The long-lived group showed more naive CD4+ T cells, fewer expanded clones and increased TCR diversity than the aged group, suggesting age selection. Observed TCR beta diversity per million T cells fell roughly linearly with age, and a significant reduction was already apparent by age around 40. Observed TCR beta diversity correlated strongly with the percentage of naive T cells measured by flow cytometry.

The donors were 40 or so Caucasian individuals from Russia, aged roughly 6 to 95 years, who were systemically healthy. Each donor gave 8 to 10 milliliters of peripheral blood, collected into EDTA-treated Vacutainer tubes. PBMCs were isolated by Ficoll-Paque density-gradient centrifugation, with at least 6 million obtained per sample. Trizol reagent was used to extract total RNA from PBMCs, with at least 5 micrograms per sample. The percentages of naive CD45RAhigh/CD27high T cells were determined by flow cytometry on a PBMC aliquot from every donor. Concerning this clonotype itself: There is no known antigen for this receptor. Base qualities were left out, and no much larger clone turns up one base away.

The CDR3 starts with the cysteine, ends with the phenylalanine, and has 14 residues. Only the CDR3 DNA is retained, 42 bases long and in frame from the first base. The CDR1 and CDR2 encoded by the germline V gene (reference sequence) are DFQATT and SNEGSKA. Cut back by 6 bases and 7 bases, the V and J ends lie 21 bases apart. Library generation was performed with 5' RACE. Sequencing relied on an Illumina HiSeq 2500. A second PCR of about 6 to 11 cycles was run with a J-beta primer mix and a sample-barcoded 5' primer. A unique molecular identifier was introduced onto each TCR beta cDNA molecule by a template-switch 5' adaptor carrying 12 random nucleotides. Each sample yielded at least 2.5 million CDR3-containing paired-end reads. The Mint cDNA synthesis kit, primed by a TRBC-specific oligonucleotide, was used to synthesize first-strand cDNA from all RNA. After uracil-DNA glycosylase treatment, a first 18-cycle PCR used universal primers M1SS and BC2_uni_R on all cDNA. The paper's data handling went like this. Normalization of each sample was performed by random selection of 1 million high-quality reads, each carrying a distinct molecular identifier. Instead of being binned into consensus sequences, reads with shared molecular identifiers were discarded. CDR3 identification, clonotype clustering and error correction used MiTCR with a Q25 quality threshold and the strictest error-elimination algorithm. Lower-bound total TCR beta diversity was estimated with a nonparametric unseen species model using Euler transformation. TCRdb reprocessed the public reads (quality trimming at Q25 with fastp, clone calling with MiXCR) and kept in-frame beta chains. All rows with the same CDR3 protein become a single entry with the most common DNA and genes. These V and J calls rely on TCRdb rather than the paper's analysis. This sample lists about 570,000 distinct CDR3 sequences; 27% were detected once. The ten largest clones capture approximately 17% of the sample.

The sequenced sample consisted of blood. The receptor chain draws on TRBV20-1 and TRBJ1-2; TRBD1 could be the D gene, as 5 bases match. The source is a woman between 65 and 79 years old in good health. The sequenced DNA: TGCAGTGCCTGGGACCAGCAATACTCCTCTGGCTACACCTTC. Its product reads: CSAWDQQYSSGYTF.